The 24 T cell receptor beta chains below were found in one sample sequenced in a study of blood T cell repertoires in COVID-19. Produced via immunoSEQ multiplex PCR; TCRdb's table is partial and in-frame only. The sample holds under 200,000 clones, around 80% seen once. The sequencing input was peripheral blood. The receptors here all came from a woman aged 70-85 years who had recovered from COVID-19.

The V gene is TRBV5-1, the J gene TRBJ1-4; D possibly corresponds to TRBD1 (5 bases). The germline gives CDR1 SGHRS, CDR2 YFSETQ. V lost 0 bases, J lost 3 bases, and 6 bases lay in between. The CDR3 covers 14 residues. The CDR3 sequence is CASSLEGANEKLFF. CDR3 nucleotide sequence: TGCGCCAGCAGCTTGGAAGGGGCTAATGAAAAACTGTTTTTT.

The J gene is TRBJ2-1, the V gene TRBV5-4; 13 bases match TRBD2. This CDR3 contains 16 residues. The germline CDR1 and CDR2 sequences are SGHNT and YYREEE (reference sequence). The V gene end was trimmed by 6 bases and the J gene end by 4 bases; junction bases not matched to a gene: 7. The CDR3 sequence: CASTRLAGGPYNEQFF. The CDR3 nucleotides are TGTGCCAGCACCCGACTAGCGGGGGGCCCTTACAATGAGCAGTTCTTC.

In its sample, this clone was seen a few times. The V gene is TRBV7-9, the J gene TRBJ1-1; D is unclear. The CDR3 has 14 residues. V shed 5 bases and J shed 4 bases, with 14 bases lying between them. Germline V gives CDR1 SEHNR, CDR2 FQNEAQ (reference sequence). Here the CDR3 DNA reads TGTGCCAGCAGCCCCGCGCTGCGGGGCACTGAAGCTTTCTTT. It encodes CASSPALRGTEAFF.

The rearrangement uses TRBV19 and TRBJ1-1; 8 bases are a match to TRBD1. With V trimmed by 5 bases and J by 1 base, 3 bases remained unmatched. Germline CDR1 LNHDA, CDR2 SQIVND (reference sequence). This CDR3 spans 14 amino acids. This CDR3 is CASSEDRANTEAFF. CDR3 DNA: TGTGCCAGTAGTGAGGACAGGGCGAACACTGAAGCTTTCTTT. Full variable domain (rest looked up from reference TRBV19 and TRBJ1-1): DGGITQSPKYLFRKEGQNVTLSCEQNLNHDAMYWYRQDPGQGLRLIYYSQIVNDFQKGDIAEGYSVSREKKESFPLTVTSAQKNPTAFYLCASSEDRANTEAFFGQGTRLTVV.

The chain carries TRBV27 and TRBJ2-7, with 7 bases aligning to TRBD2. Germline CDR1 reads MNHEY; CDR2 reads SMNVEV (reference sequence). The CDR3 covers 15 residues. Germline trimming cut 6 bases from V and 0 bases from J; bases unmatched to any gene: 8. The chain's CDR3 is CASSRLALHSYEQYF. CDR3 coding DNA: TGTGCCAGCAGCAGACTAGCCCTACACTCCTACGAGCAGTACTTC.

The chain combines TRBV5-1 with TRBJ1-2, with 9 bases matching TRBD1. Germline CDR1 reads SGHRS; CDR2 reads YFSETQ. The trim removed 3 bases at V and 7 bases at J, leaving 10 bases unmatched. The CDR3 sequence is 15 residues long. Written as DNA, the CDR3 is TGCGCCAGCAGCTCCACAGGGGGCGGAAGGGCTGGCTACACCTTC. This gives the protein CASSSTGGGRAGYTF. Full variable domain (remainder filled in from reference TRBV5-1 and TRBJ1-2): KAGVTQTPRYLIKTRGQQVTLSCSPISGHRSVSWYQQTPGQGLQFLFEYFSETQRNKGNFPGRFSGRQFSNSRSEMNVSTLELGDSALYLCASSSTGGGRAGYTFGSGTRLTVV.

V gene TRBV7-2 combines with J gene TRBJ2-7; 8 nucleotides agree with TRBD1. There are 15 residues in the CDR3. Per the germline V gene, CDR1 is SGHTA and CDR2 is FQGNSA. V dropped 1 base and J dropped 5; count of bases not matched to a gene: 7. For the CDR3, the DNA is TGTGCCAGCAGCTTAGGGGGGGCAGGGGGCGACGAGCAGTACTTC. The encoded protein is CASSLGGAGGDEQYF.

The V call is TRBV5-1, the J call TRBJ1-2, with 8 bases identical to TRBD1. The germline gives CDR1 SGHRS, CDR2 YFSETQ. There are 14 residues in the CDR3. Trimming cost V 4 bases and J 5 bases; bases outside gene matches: 7. CDR3 coding DNA: TGCGCCAGCAGCCCCGGACAGGGTAGTTATGGCTACACCTTC. It encodes CASSPGQGSYGYTF.

This chain links TRBV4-1 with TRBJ2-2; possible D gene TRBD1, 6 bases. The CDR3 covers 18 residues. The germline V gene has CDR1 MGHRA and CDR2 YSYEKL. V was cut by 1 base and J by 0 bases, with 15 bases left in between. The CDR3 DNA reads as TGCGCCAGCAGCCAAGGGGCCAGTAGGGACACGAACACCGGGGAGCTGTTTTTT. Residues: CASSQGASRDTNTGELFF.

This sequence joins TRBV11-3 and TRBJ2-1; a possible D gene is TRBD1 (6 bases). The V end was cut by 3 bases, the J end by 9 bases, with 15 bases between. The CDR3 contains 14 residues. Germline-derived CDR1 and CDR2 are SGHNT and YENEEA. The CDR3 is CASSLGVEGGEQFF. The DNA for the CDR3 is TGTGCCAGCAGCTTGGGGGTAGAAGGGGGTGAGCAGTTCTTC.

The chain is built from TRBV7-3 and TRBJ2-5; tentatively, D is TRBD2 (6 bases). With 5 bases removed from V and 7 bases from J, the gap between germline ends came to 14 bases. Germline assignment: CDR1 SGHTA and CDR2 FQGTGA. The CDR3 consists of 13 residues. The CDR3 DNA sequence: TGTGCCAGCAGCCGCGTTGCGGAGGGGACCCAGTACTTC. Its translation is CASSRVAEGTQYF.

DNA of the CDR3: TGCGCCAGCACCGTAACAGAGACAGATACGCAGTATTTT. The encoded protein is CASTVTETDTQYF. The chain couples TRBV5-1 to TRBJ2-3; D is uncertain. V was cut by 6 bases and J by 3 bases, with 11 bases left in between. The CDR3 runs 13 residues. Germline V lookup: CDR1 SGHRS, CDR2 YFSETQ. Supplemented by reference TRBV5-1 and TRBJ2-3, the full variable domain reads KAGVTQTPRYLIKTRGQQVTLSCSPISGHRSVSWYQQTPGQGLQFLFEYFSETQRNKGNFPGRFSGRQFSNSRSEMNVSTLELGDSALYLCASTVTETDTQYFGPGTRLTVL.

The chain carries TRBV6-5 and TRBJ1-5; D might be TRBD1 (5 bases). V was shortened by 11 bases and J by 0 bases, with 14 bases between the two germline ends. Per the germline V gene, CDR1 is MNHEY and CDR2 is SVGAGI. The CDR3 consists of 14 residues. The CDR3 region is CARAGRDSNQPQHF. The CDR3 coding sequence is TGTGCCCGTGCGGGGCGGGATAGCAATCAGCCCCAGCATTTT.

The chain combines TRBV6-1 with TRBJ1-2; maybe TRBD1 (5 bases). V shed 0 bases and J shed 4 bases, with 9 bases lying between them. This CDR3 region has 14 residues. The V gene's germline CDR1 is MNHNS and CDR2 SASEGT. In nucleotides, the CDR3 is TGTGCCAGCAGTGAAGCGCTGGGGGGCTATGGCTACACCTTC. It codes for CASSEALGGYGYTF.

The chain carries TRBV25-1 and TRBJ2-7; tentatively, D is TRBD2 (6 bases). Trimming took 1 base from V and 7 from J, leaving 14 bases between them. CDR1 and CDR2 from the germline V gene are MGHDK and SYGVNS. This CDR3 contains 14 residues. CDR3 in DNA: TGTGCCAGCAGTGAATCGGGGGAATCGGGGGAGCAGTACTTC. Protein: CASSESGESGEQYF.

This sequence joins TRBV2 and TRBJ1-4; a possible D gene is TRBD1 (5 bases). Looked up from germline, CDR1 is SNHLY and CDR2 is FYNNEI. Trimming removed 4 bases at V and 8 bases at J, with 14 bases between. CDR3 length equals 14 residues. The chain's CDR3 is CASSGTTWGEKLFF. CDR3 coding DNA: TGTGCCAGCAGTGGGACAACCTGGGGCGAAAAACTGTTTTTT.

The chain carries TRBV27 and TRBJ1-2, with D perhaps matching TRBD1 (6 bases). The V gene's germline CDR1 is MNHEY and CDR2 SMNVEV (reference sequence). V gave up 4 bases and J gave up 6 bases, with 18 bases separating them. The CDR3 is made up of 15 amino acids. CDR3 sequence: CASSSPGQGRHGYTF. CDR3 nucleotide sequence: TGTGCCAGCAGTTCCCCGGGGCAGGGGCGTCATGGCTACACCTTC.

This clone has just a few counts. V is TRBV6-4 and J is TRBJ1-6, with a weak D call TRBD1 (6 bases). Per the germline V gene, CDR1 is MRHNA and CDR2 is SNTAGT. The CDR3 runs to 20 residues. V was trimmed by 0 bases and J by 7 bases, leaving 25 bases between them. The CDR3 sequence: CASSDSTGWGPSISNSPLHF. The CDR3 DNA sequence: TGTGCCAGCAGTGACTCCACCGGATGGGGGCCCTCTATCTCAAATTCACCCCTCCACTTT.

This chain joins TRBV11-2 and TRBJ1-3, with a possible D match to TRBD1 (5 bases). V was shortened by 0 bases and J by 2 bases, with 8 bases between the two germline ends. This CDR3 comprises 15 residues. The germline gives CDR1 SGHAT, CDR2 FQNNGV. For the CDR3, the DNA is TGTGCCAGCAGCTTAGATGGGGCAGCTGGAAACACCATATATTTT. This translates into CASSLDGAAGNTIYF.

This clone was counted a single time. V and J are TRBV4-1 and TRBJ2-7; D is possibly TRBD2 (6 bases). The germline V gene has CDR1 MGHRA and CDR2 YSYEKL. The V gene lost 4 bases and the J gene lost 2 bases, with 21 bases spanning the gap. CDR3 length: 17 residues. CDR3 nucleotide sequence: TGCGCCAGCAGCCCACGGGCGGGACCCCTCTCCCCCTACGAGCAGTACTTC. It specifies CASSPRAGPLSPYEQYF.

The rearrangement joins TRBV5-1 to TRBJ2-1; 8 bases line up with TRBD2. CDR3 length equals 15 residues. V was clipped by 1 base and J by 9 bases; unmatched bases: 9. Per germline, CDR1 SGHRS and CDR2 YFSETQ. The CDR3 spells CASSLHGRDQGEQFF. Written as DNA, the CDR3 is TGCGCCAGCAGCTTGCACGGGAGGGACCAGGGTGAGCAGTTCTTC.

The chain recombines TRBV23-1 with TRBJ2-3, with a possible D match to TRBD2 (6 bases). TRBV23-1 is noted as an ORF with a role that remains uncertain. This CDR3 comprises 10 residues. V was clipped by 11 bases and J by 7 bases, with 10 bases between them. The CDR3 DNA reads as TGCGCCGCACGGGGGAATACGCAGTATTTT. The encoded protein is CAARGNTQYF.

The J gene is TRBJ2-5, the V gene TRBV5-1; 7 nucleotides line up with TRBD2. The CDR3 runs 15 residues. Germline CDR1 is SGHRS and CDR2 is YFSETQ. Trimming cost V 4 bases and J 7 bases; bases outside gene matches: 13. The CDR3 DNA reads as TGCGCCAGCAGCCCCTCGGGTGGCAGGGAGGGGACCCAGTACTTC. Protein: CASSPSGGREGTQYF.

CDR3 coding DNA: TGTGCCAGCAGCCAATGGGCGAGGGCCTCCTACGAGCAGTACTTC. Translation gives CASSQWARASYEQYF. This chain connects TRBV3-1 (or the pseudogene TRBV3-2) to TRBJ2-7; a weak D match, TRBD2 (5 bases). CDR1 and CDR2 (germline): LGHDT, YNNKEL (reference sequence). The CDR3 sequence is 15 residues long. V lost 2 bases, J lost 0 bases, and 11 bases lay in between.